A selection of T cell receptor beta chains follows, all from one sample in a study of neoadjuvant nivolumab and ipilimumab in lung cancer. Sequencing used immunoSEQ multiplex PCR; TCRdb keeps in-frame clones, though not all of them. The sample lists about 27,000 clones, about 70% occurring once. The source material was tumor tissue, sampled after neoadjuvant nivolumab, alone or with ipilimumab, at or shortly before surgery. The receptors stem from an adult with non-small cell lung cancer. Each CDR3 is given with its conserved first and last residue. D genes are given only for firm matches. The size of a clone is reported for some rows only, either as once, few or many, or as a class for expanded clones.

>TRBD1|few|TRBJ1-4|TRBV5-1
TGCGCCAGCAGCCCCTTGGCGACAGGGTTTAATGAAAAACTGTTTTTT
CASSPLATGFNEKLFF
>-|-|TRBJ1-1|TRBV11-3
TGTGCCAGCAGCTTAGAAGCAGGGACTGAAGCTTTCTTT
CASSLEAGTEAFF
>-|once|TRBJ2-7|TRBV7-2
TGTGCCAGCAGCTTAGCGCAGGTCAGGGGAGGCGAGCAGTACTTC
CASSLAQVRGGEQYF
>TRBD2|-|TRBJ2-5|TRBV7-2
TGTGCCAGCAGCCTACTAGCGATCCCAGAGACCCAGTACTTC
CASSLLAIPETQYF
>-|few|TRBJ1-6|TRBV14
TGTGCCAGCAGCCAGGGAGTTTGGAATTCACCCCTCCACTTT
CASSQGVWNSPLHF
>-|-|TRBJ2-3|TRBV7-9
TGTGCCAGCAGCTTCGGGCGGGGACCTCGGGGCACAGATACGCAGTATTTT
CASSFGRGPRGTDTQYF
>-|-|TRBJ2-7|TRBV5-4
TGTGCCAGCAGCCAGGGGGGGGGTTATCCTATTAGGGAGGACTTC
CASSQGGGYPIREDF
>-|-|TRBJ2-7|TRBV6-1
TGTGCCAGCAGTGCGAGACACAGGGCAGCTTACGAGCAGTACTTC
CASSARHRAAYEQYF
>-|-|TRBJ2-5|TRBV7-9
TGTGCCAGCAGCCTCACGGCTGAAGAGACCCAGTACTTC
CASSLTAEETQYF
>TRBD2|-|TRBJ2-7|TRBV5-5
TGTGCCAGCAGCAGTGCTAGCGGGATCACCTACGAGCAGTACTTC
CASSSASGITYEQYF
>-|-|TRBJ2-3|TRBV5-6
TGTGCCAGCAGCTTGGTGAGGGATTCTAGCACAGATACGCAGTATTTT
CASSLVRDSSTDTQYF
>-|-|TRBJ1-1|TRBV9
TGTGCCAGCAGCGAAACCTTTAACAGACGGCAGGAAGCTTTCTTT
CASSETFNRRQEAFF
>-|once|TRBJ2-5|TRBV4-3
TGCGCCAGCAGCCAAGATGTTGGAAGGGCCCAGTACTTC
CASSQDVGRAQYF
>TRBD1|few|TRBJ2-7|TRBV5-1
TGCGCCAGCAGCTTGGATGGGACAGCCTACGAGCAGTACTTC
CASSLDGTAYEQYF